The 30 T cell receptor beta chains listed next were all sequenced from one sample in a study of T-cell memory formation after mild COVID-19 (dated by TCRdb to the early 2020s). Receptors were amplified or captured by 5' RACE. TCRdb records Illumina NovaSeq 6000 as the sequencer. Using fastp trimming at Q25 and MiXCR clonotype assembly, TCRdb reanalyzed the public sequencing data and kept in-frame beta chains. Rows with one shared CDR3 protein collapse into an entry with the most common genes and DNA. The sample profile shows about 500,000 distinct CDR3 sequences; roughly 20% of them were found once. The top ten constitute around 13% of the sample. Sequencing used PBMCs or a T cell subset sorted from them (not recorded which). These receptors were taken from an adult woman who had mild COVID-19 (a few samples of this study predate the infection). The sample titles of this study are shuffled in the database, so cell type and time point are left out; the donor was told from shared clones.

This clonotype has only a few counts. The chain recombines TRBV12-3 or TRBV12-4 with TRBJ2-1, with D maybe TRBD2 (5 bases). The CDR3 runs to 12 residues. V gave up 8 bases and J gave up 4 bases, with 9 bases separating them. The CDR3 region is CASVLGYNEQFF. The CDR3 nucleotides are TGTGCCAGCGTACTAGGATACAATGAGCAGTTCTTC.

V is TRBV5-1 and J is TRBJ2-5; 8 nucleotides match TRBD1. This CDR3 has 16 residues. The V gene's germline CDR1 is SGHRS and CDR2 YFSETQ. V shed 4 bases, J shed 3 bases, and the junction held 11 bases outside the gene matches. The CDR3 protein is CASSPISGTGEETQYF. The CDR3 DNA reads TGCGCCAGCAGCCCAATCTCCGGGACAGGAGAAGAGACCCAGTACTTC.

The rearrangement links TRBV12-3 or TRBV12-4 to TRBJ2-1; 7 bases agree with TRBD2. Trimming removed 5 bases from V and 10 bases from J; junction bases left unmatched: 2. The CDR3 covers 11 residues. For the CDR3, the DNA is TGTGCCAGCAGTGGACTAGAAGAGCAGTTCTTC. Amino acid sequence: CASSGLEEQFF.

The chain is built from TRBV4-1 and TRBJ1-3; D is unclear. V gave up 1 base and J gave up 0 bases, with 7 bases separating them. Per germline, CDR1 MGHRA and CDR2 YSYEKL. The CDR3 sequence is 15 residues long. CDR3 region: CASSQVGDSGNTIYF. CDR3 DNA: TGCGCCAGCAGCCAAGTTGGGGACTCTGGAAACACCATATATTTT.

This clonotype was observed a handful of times. The J gene is TRBJ2-5, the V gene TRBV7-6; D ambiguous. The V end was cut by 1 base, the J end by 1 base, with 16 bases between. Germline V gene lookup returns CDR1 SGHVS and CDR2 FNYEAQ. The CDR3 is made up of 17 amino acids. The CDR3 nucleotides are TGTGCCAGCAGCTTAGTCCCACTCTCAGGCCCCCAAGAGACCCAGTACTTC. Its translation is CASSLVPLSGPQETQYF.

In this sample, this clonotype turned up a few times. This chain uses TRBV9 with TRBJ2-1; TRBD2 matches 10 bases. CDR3 length: 15 residues. Germline values: CDR1 SGDLS, CDR2 YYNGEE. Trimming cost V 6 bases and J 7 bases; bases outside gene matches: 10. The CDR3 sequence is CASTKSGTSVNEQFF. In DNA, the CDR3 is TGTGCCAGCACCAAGTCCGGGACTAGCGTGAATGAGCAGTTCTTC.

The CDR3 bases are TGTGCCAGCAGCTCAGACAGGGTGGTGGGCACTGAAGCTTTCTTT. This sequence encodes CASSSDRVVGTEAFF. The chain uses TRBV7-9 and TRBJ1-1; 7 bases agree with TRBD1. Looked up from germline, CDR1 is SEHNR and CDR2 is FQNEAQ (reference sequence). This CDR3 spans 15 amino acids. J was trimmed by 4 bases and V by 4 bases; bases with no gene match: 9.

A word on this clonotype: The junction does not match germline at one end; this may be a read error. V usage is TRBV2 and J usage is TRBJ2-3; no clear D gene. Germline assignment: CDR1 SNHLY and CDR2 FYNNEI. This CDR3 has 13 amino acids. CDR3 nucleotide sequence: TGTGCCAGCAGCCCTCGGAGCGAGTCTCCAGCTATATTT. It encodes CASSPRSESPAIF.

This clonotype was counted ten times or more. The rearrangement links TRBV2 to TRBJ2-1, with TRBD2 matching 7 bases. J was trimmed by 5 bases and V by 6 bases; bases with no gene match: 1. The CDR3 is 12 residues long. Germline CDR1 and CDR2: SNHLY and FYNNEI. The chain's CDR3 is CASRAGDNEQFF. The CDR3, as DNA: TGTGCCAGCAGGGCGGGAGACAATGAGCAGTTCTTC.

This clonotype was counted a few times. The CDR3 sequence: CATSDPRTDSFRNQPQHF. Written as DNA, the CDR3 is TGTGCCACCAGTGATCCGCGGACAGACTCCTTCCGCAATCAGCCCCAGCATTTT. The rearrangement uses TRBV24-1 and TRBJ1-5; a weak D match, TRBD1 (6 bases). The germline V and J ends were trimmed by 3 bases and 2 bases, with 19 bases remaining between them. Germline CDR1 reads KGHDR; CDR2 reads SFDVKD. The length of the CDR3 is 18 residues.

The chain recombines TRBV12-3 or TRBV12-4 with TRBJ1-5; D is undetermined. The germline V and J ends were trimmed by 3 bases and 4 bases, with 22 bases remaining between them. The CDR3 extends over 18 amino acids. Written as DNA, the CDR3 is TGTGCCAGCAGTTTCAGCTACGAAGGAACTCGGGGAAATCAGCCCCAGCATTTT. Encoded protein: CASSFSYEGTRGNQPQHF.

This sequence joins TRBV12-5 and TRBJ1-5; 8 bases line up with TRBD1. The V gene's germline CDR1 is LGHNT and CDR2 FRNRAP. V lost 7 bases, J lost 0 bases, and 8 bases stayed unmatched. This CDR3 contains 16 residues. CDR3 region: CASVRGTGYSNQPQHF. The CDR3 DNA reads TGTGCTAGTGTCCGGGGGACAGGCTATAGCAATCAGCCCCAGCATTTT. Drawing the rest from reference TRBV12-5 and TRBJ1-5, the complete variable domain is DARVTQTPRHKVTEMGQEVTMRCQPILGHNTVFWYRQTMMQGLELLAYFRNRAPLDDSGMPKDRFSAEMPDATLATLKIQPSEPRDSAVYFCASVRGTGYSNQPQHFGDGTRLSIL.

This rearrangement joins TRBV7-8 to TRBJ1-4, with a tentative D call TRBD1 (5 bases). Deletions cut 7 bases from V and 2 bases from J, with 11 bases between. Germline-derived CDR1 and CDR2 are SGHVS and FQNEAQ. The CDR3 runs to 14 residues. This CDR3 is CASIGGATNEKLFF. In nucleotides, the CDR3 is TGTGCCAGCATCGGAGGGGCCACTAATGAAAAACTGTTTTTT.

In this sample, this clonotype turned up a few times. The V and J genes are TRBV20-1 and TRBJ1-6, with D perhaps matching TRBD1 (6 bases). V was trimmed by 3 bases and J by 14 bases, leaving 17 bases between them. Germline V gives CDR1 DFQATT, CDR2 SNEGSKA (reference sequence). The CDR3 is 13 residues long. CDR3 nucleotide sequence: TGCAGTGCTAGTCGGGGGGCTGCGGTTGCCCTCCACTTT. Residues: CSASRGAAVALHF.

The genes are TRBV20-1 and TRBJ1-1, with D tentatively TRBD1 (5 bases). This CDR3 has 13 residues. Germline V gene sequence: CDR1 DFQATT, CDR2 SNEGSKA (reference sequence). Trimming cost V 4 bases and J 0 bases, with 9 bases left between them. The DNA for the CDR3 is TGCAGTGCTACCCGACAGTTGAACACTGAAGCTTTCTTT. This translates into CSATRQLNTEAFF.

V and J are TRBV3-1 and TRBJ1-4; D possibly corresponds to TRBD1 (5 bases). CDR1 LGHDT and CDR2 YNNKEL come from the germline V gene (reference sequence). Trimming removed 0 bases from V and 5 bases from J, with 19 bases in between. This CDR3 spans 18 amino acids. Written as DNA, the CDR3 is TGTGCCAGCAGCCAAGATCAGAAAATAGACAGAGGGAATGAAAAACTGTTTTTT. It specifies CASSQDQKIDRGNEKLFF.

This clonotype was picked up one time. CDR3 DNA sequence: TGCAGCGTTGAAGATCTAGGTGGAGGCTATGGCTACACCTTC. Protein: CSVEDLGGGYGYTF. The chain joins TRBV29-1 to TRBJ1-2; no clear D gene. V was clipped by 0 bases and J by 4 bases, with 12 bases between them. The V gene's germline CDR1 is SQVTM and CDR2 ANQGSEA. The CDR3 length is 14 residues.

The gene calls are TRBV2 and TRBJ2-5; D remains unclear. V lost 7 bases and J 1 base, leaving 16 bases between the germline ends. CDR3 size: 15 residues. Germline loops: CDR1 SNHLY, CDR2 FYNNEI. The chain's CDR3 is CASTPDRAAQETQYF. The CDR3 region has the DNA TGTGCCAGCACTCCTGACCGGGCAGCCCAAGAGACCCAGTACTTC.

This chain links TRBV7-2 with TRBJ2-2; unclear D gene. CDR1 is SGHTA, CDR2 FQGNSA, per germline. V dropped 11 bases and J dropped 4 bases, with 20 bases sitting between them. The CDR3 extends over 15 amino acids. The CDR3 sequence: CACYPLAVATGELFF. CDR3 sequence (DNA): TGTGCCTGCTACCCCCTGGCGGTGGCCACCGGGGAGCTGTTTTTT. Filled out from reference TRBV7-2 and TRBJ2-2, the complete variable domain reads GAGVSQSPSNKVTEKGKDVELRCDPISGHTALYWYRQSLGQGLEFLIYFQGNSAPDKSGLPSDRFSAERTGGSVSTLTIQRTQQEDSAVYLCACYPLAVATGELFFGEGSRLTVL.

In its sample, this clonotype was seen a few times. The CDR3: CASRGTGEYNEQFF. In DNA, the CDR3 is TGTGCCAGTCGAGGGACGGGAGAGTACAATGAGCAGTTCTTC. The genes are TRBV7-9 and TRBJ2-1; D perhaps matches TRBD2 (6 bases). Germline V gene data show CDR1 as SEHNR and CDR2 as FQNEAQ (reference sequence). Trimming pared 9 bases from V and 4 bases from J, leaving 16 bases between. The CDR3 covers 14 residues.

The V and J genes are TRBV29-1 and TRBJ1-1; D not certain. The CDR3 is 15 residues long. Per the germline V gene, CDR1 is SQVTM and CDR2 is ANQGSEA. Trimming cost V 2 bases and J 12 bases, with 25 bases left between them. CDR3 sequence reads: CSVERRAPRAEEPFF. The CDR3 DNA reads as TGCAGCGTTGAACGGCGGGCGCCGAGGGCTGAGGAGCCTTTCTTT.

The V call is TRBV6-1, the J call TRBJ2-7, with D perhaps TRBD1 (5 bases). CDR1 and CDR2 from the germline V gene are MNHNS and SASEGT. The CDR3 runs to 14 residues. Trimming pared 4 bases from V and 3 bases from J, leaving 13 bases between. Here the CDR3 reads CASSAGSQFYEQYF. In nucleotides, the CDR3 is TGTGCCAGCAGTGCAGGGTCTCAGTTCTACGAGCAGTACTTC.

This clonotype was counted a few times. CDR3 nucleotide sequence: TGTGCCAGCTCACCAACTTGGGGGCGCCCTTTCCGCACAGATACGCAGTATTTT. Protein product: CASSPTWGRPFRTDTQYF. V gene TRBV18 combines with J gene TRBJ2-3; a possible D gene is TRBD1 (6 bases). CDR3 size: 18 residues. V was clipped by 2 bases and J by 1 base, with 19 bases between them. The V gene's germline CDR1 is KGHSH and CDR2 LQKENI.

The chain is built from TRBV5-6 and TRBJ2-3, with D possibly being TRBD1 (5 bases). This CDR3 spans 17 amino acids. Trimming removed 4 bases at V and 2 bases at J, with 20 bases between. CDR1 is SGHDT, CDR2 YYEEEE, per germline. The CDR3 DNA reads as TGTGCCAGCAGCCTAGGGGTCCAGTCCATCAACACAGATACGCAGTATTTT. Translation: CASSLGVQSINTDTQYF.

The chain is built from TRBV7-9 and TRBJ1-1; TRBD1 aligns across 7 bases. V shed 3 bases and J 0 bases; nucleotides not matched to a gene: 10. The germline CDR1 and CDR2 sequences are SEHNR and FQNEAQ (reference sequence). The CDR3 contains 17 residues. CDR3 sequence reads: CASSFARDSSMNTEAFF. The CDR3 nucleotides are TGTGCCAGCAGCTTCGCCCGGGACAGCAGTATGAACACTGAAGCTTTCTTT. The complete variable domain, with remaining parts taken from reference TRBV7-9 and TRBJ1-1, reads DTGVSQNPRHKITKRGQNVTFRCDPISEHNRLYWYRQTLGQGPEFLTYFQNEAQLEKSRLLSDRFSAERPKGSFSTLEIQRTEQGDSAMYLCASSFARDSSMNTEAFFGQGTRLTVV.

This clonotype was observed a handful of times. The rearrangement links TRBV12-3 or TRBV12-4 to TRBJ1-1; 10 positions agree with TRBD1. The CDR3 covers 16 residues. The J segment lost 0 bases and the V segment lost 4 bases, leaving 5 bases of the junction unmatched. CDR3 loop: CASSSTGGFMNTEAFF. In DNA, the CDR3 is TGTGCCAGCAGTTCGACAGGGGGCTTCATGAACACTGAAGCTTTCTTT.

The J gene is TRBJ1-2, the V gene TRBV19, with 9 bases aligning to TRBD1. V shed 6 bases, J shed 4 bases, and the junction held 12 bases outside the gene matches. Germline CDR1 and CDR2: LNHDA and SQIVND (reference sequence). The CDR3 length is 16 residues. CDR3 residues: CASRTTGQGSGYGYTF. The CDR3 DNA is TGTGCCAGTAGAACAACGGGACAGGGATCCGGCTATGGCTACACCTTC.

This clonotype was seen only a few times. J is TRBJ2-1 and V is TRBV6-2 or TRBV6-3; TRBD2 aligns across 7 bases. The CDR3 has 15 residues. The germline CDR1 and CDR2 sequences are MNHEY and SVGEGT. Germline trimming cut 6 bases from V and 4 bases from J; bases unmatched to any gene: 9. DNA of the CDR3: TGTGCCAGCAGGTCGGGACTACTAGGATACAATGAGCAGTTCTTC. It encodes CASRSGLLGYNEQFF.

V gene TRBV7-6 combines with J gene TRBJ1-2, with D perhaps TRBD1 (5 bases). Germline V gene lookup returns CDR1 SGHVS and CDR2 FNYEAQ. The CDR3 totals 15 residues. V dropped 4 bases and J dropped 6 bases, with 18 bases sitting between them. The CDR3 DNA follows: TGTGCCAGCAGCTCCCATGCCTTCAGGGAGGATGGCTACACCTTC. It translates to CASSSHAFREDGYTF.

This clonotype has more than one count but fewer than ten. The chain recombines TRBV7-2 with TRBJ2-7; the D is unclear. V lost 5 bases and J lost 9, with 14 bases in between. The CDR3 contains 12 residues. Germline CDR1 SGHTA, CDR2 FQGNSA. The CDR3 DNA reads TGTGCCAGCAGCCACGACCGGGCAAGGCAGTACTTC. Protein sequence: CASSHDRARQYF.